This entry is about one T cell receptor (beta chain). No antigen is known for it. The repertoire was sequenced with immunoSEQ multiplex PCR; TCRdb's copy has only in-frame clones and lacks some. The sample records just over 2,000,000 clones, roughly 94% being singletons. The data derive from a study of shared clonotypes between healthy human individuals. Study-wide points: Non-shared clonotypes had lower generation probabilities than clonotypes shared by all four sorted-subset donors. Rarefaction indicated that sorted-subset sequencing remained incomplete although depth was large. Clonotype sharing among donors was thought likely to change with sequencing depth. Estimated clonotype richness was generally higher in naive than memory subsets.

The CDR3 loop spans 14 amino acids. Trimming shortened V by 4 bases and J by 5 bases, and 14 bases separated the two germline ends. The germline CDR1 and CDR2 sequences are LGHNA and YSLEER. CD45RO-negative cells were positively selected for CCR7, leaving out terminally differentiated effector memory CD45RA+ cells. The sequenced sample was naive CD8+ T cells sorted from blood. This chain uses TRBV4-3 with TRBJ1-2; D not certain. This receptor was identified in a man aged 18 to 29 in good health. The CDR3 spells CASSPTGWTYGYTF. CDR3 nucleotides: TGCGCCAGCAGCCCGACTGGGTGGACGTATGGCTACACCTTC.